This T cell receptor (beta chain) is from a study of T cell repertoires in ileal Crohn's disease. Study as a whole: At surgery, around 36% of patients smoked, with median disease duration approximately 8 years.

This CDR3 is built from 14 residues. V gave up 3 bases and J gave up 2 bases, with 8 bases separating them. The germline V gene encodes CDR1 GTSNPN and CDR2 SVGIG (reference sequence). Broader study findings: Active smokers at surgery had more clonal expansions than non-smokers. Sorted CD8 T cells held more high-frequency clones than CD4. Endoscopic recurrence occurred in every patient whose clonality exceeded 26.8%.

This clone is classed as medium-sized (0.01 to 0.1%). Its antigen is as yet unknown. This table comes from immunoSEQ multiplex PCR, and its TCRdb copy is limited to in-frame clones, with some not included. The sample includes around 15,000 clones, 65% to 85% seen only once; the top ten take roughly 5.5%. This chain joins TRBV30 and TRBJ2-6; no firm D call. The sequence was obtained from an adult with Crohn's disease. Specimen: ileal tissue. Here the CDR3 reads CAWRSVTGANVLTF. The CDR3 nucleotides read TGTGCCTGGAGGTCAGTCACTGGGGCCAACGTCCTGACTTTC.